These 10 T cell receptor beta chains were sequenced from one sample in a study of T cells expressing NK-cell markers. TCRdb processed the 5' RACE reads again and assigns one entry to each CDR3 protein, with no DNA. The specimen's table records fewer than 400,000 distinct CDR3 sequences. Sequenced input: blood T cells: a sorted CD56 or NKG2C T cell subset, CD4+ or CD8+ T cells, or bulk PBMC T cells (not recorded which). These receptors were taken from a woman aged 50 to 65 in good health.

The chain is built from TRBV3-1 and TRBJ1-1. Germline lookup yields CDR1 LGHDT and CDR2 YNNKEL (reference sequence). The CDR3 contains 14 residues. The CDR3 sequence: CASSQLGENTEAFF.

This sequence joins TRBV12-3 or TRBV12-4 and TRBJ1-6; TCRdb's D call of TRBD1 is untestable without DNA. CDR3 length equals 16 residues. CDR3 loop: CASSQDRESGASPLHF.

J is TRBJ2-1 and V is TRBV7-9; TCRdb proposes TRBD2, but this gene call is untestable without DNA. There are 17 residues in the CDR3. Germline V lookup: CDR1 SEHNR, CDR2 FQNEAQ (reference sequence). The CDR3 loop reads CASSLPSSGSSYNEQFF.

V gene TRBV6-5 combines with J gene TRBJ2-3; the TCRdb call, TRBD1, lacks DNA for checking. CDR1 MNHEY and CDR2 SVGAGI come from the germline V gene. The CDR3 contains 15 residues. The CDR3 is CASSSGGYQGDTQYF.

This chain uses TRBV5-5 with TRBJ2-5; TCRdb designates TRBD1, a call that cannot be tested without DNA. The germline gives CDR1 SGHKS, CDR2 YYEKEE (reference sequence). The CDR3 loop spans 17 amino acids. CDR3 sequence reads: CASSLVWAGGSQETQYF.

The chain couples TRBV6-6 to TRBJ1-1. The length of the CDR3 is 14 residues. In germline, CDR1 is MNHNY, CDR2 SVGAGI (reference sequence). The CDR3 protein is CASSTRVKDTEAFF.

The V call is TRBV12-3 or TRBV12-4, the J call TRBJ1-5; TCRdb selects TRBD1, and the lack of DNA leaves this call unchecked. The CDR3 extends over 14 amino acids. CDR3 sequence: CASSFWQGGQPQHF.

The chain employs TRBV7-8 and TRBJ2-5; TCRdb proposes TRBD1, but this gene call is untestable without DNA. Germline V gene data show CDR1 as SGHVS and CDR2 as FQNEAQ. The CDR3 sequence is 15 residues long. The CDR3 here is CASSSRPGHQETQYF.

The rearrangement uses TRBV12-3 or TRBV12-4 and TRBJ1-5. The CDR3 contains 14 residues. Here the CDR3 reads CASSFRTGDQPQHF.

The V call is TRBV30, the J call TRBJ2-3; the D call of TRBD1 rests on TCRdb alone, since no DNA is present to check it. The CDR3 has 13 amino acids. The germline gives CDR1 GTSNPN, CDR2 SVGIG (reference sequence). This chain's CDR3 is CACPGAFTDTQYF.